This is a list of T cell receptor beta chains from one sample in a study of beta chain features in type 1 diabetes. Method: immunoSEQ multiplex PCR; TCRdb's copy keeps in-frame clones and lacks some. The table shows hundreds of thousands of clones, with around 16% occurring only once. Sequencing was performed on naive CD4+ T cells from blood. The receptors were sampled from a man younger than 35 with type 1 diabetes. CDR3s include the opening cysteine and the closing phenylalanine or tryptophan. The D gene is left open where the match is weak. For some rows the clone size is stated as once, few or many, or as a class when expanded; others skip it.

size,D,J,V,CDR3,DNA
few,TRBD1,TRBJ1-1,TRBV7-2,CASSWTGMNTEAFF,TGTGCCAGCAGCTGGACAGGGATGAACACTGAAGCTTTCTTT
.,TRBD1,TRBJ1-1,TRBV10-3,CATQGGENTEAFF,TGTGCCACCCAAGGGGGCGAGAACACTGAAGCTTTCTTT
few,.,TRBJ2-7,TRBV19,CASSGQTSTYEQYF,TGTGCCAGTAGCGGACAGACTTCGACCTACGAGCAGTACTTC
.,.,TRBJ1-2,TRBV29-1,CSVGGGPKENYGYTF,TGCAGCGTTGGGGGAGGACCGAAGGAGAACTATGGCTACACCTTC
.,.,TRBJ1-1,TRBV20-1,CSATVAFF,TGCAGTGCTACCGTCGCTTTCTTT
.,.,TRBJ2-3,TRBV4-3,CASSQNRVDTQYF,TGCGCCAGCAGCCAGAATCGCGTGGATACGCAGTATTTT
few,TRBD1,TRBJ2-1,TRBV5-1,CASSSGTGNEQFF,TGCGCCAGCAGCTCGGGGACAGGGAATGAGCAGTTCTTC
.,TRBD2,TRBJ2-6,TRBV5-1,CASSSLRDYSGANVLTF,TGCGCCAGCAGCTCACTCCGGGACTACTCTGGGGCCAACGTCCTGACTTTC
.,.,TRBJ1-2,TRBV14,CASSQDPGRAIFGYTF,TGTGCCAGCAGCCAAGATCCGGGCAGGGCCATATTCGGCTACACCTTC
few,.,TRBJ2-1,TRBV7-2,CASSYYATVNEQFF,TGTGCCAGCAGCTACTACGCGACTGTGAATGAGCAGTTCTTC
.,TRBD1,TRBJ2-1,TRBV5-1,CASSLDRTGGEQFF,TGCGCCAGCAGCTTGGACAGGACAGGGGGTGAGCAGTTCTTC
.,TRBD2,TRBJ2-7,TRBV18,CASSRGLAGGVYEQYF,TGTGCCAGCTCACGCGGACTAGCGGGAGGGGTCTACGAGCAGTACTTC
few,TRBD1,TRBJ1-2,TRBV10-3,CAISEQGAEGYTF,TGTGCCATCAGCGAACAGGGGGCAGAAGGCTACACCTTC
.,TRBD1,TRBJ2-1,TRBV30,CAWSGGQGAQEQFF,TGTGCCTGGAGTGGCGGACAGGGGGCTCAGGAGCAGTTCTTC
.,TRBD1,TRBJ1-2,TRBV7-2,CASSFGQGTNYGYTF,TGTGCCAGCAGCTTCGGACAGGGAACTAACTATGGCTACACCTTC
.,TRBD2,TRBJ2-7,TRBV15,CATSRGSGVSSYEQYF,TGTGCCACCAGCAGAGGGAGCGGGGTTAGCTCCTACGAGCAGTACTTC
few,TRBD1,TRBJ1-2,TRBV6-5,CASSPQGRRGYTF,TGTGCCAGCAGTCCACAGGGGAGGCGAGGCTACACCTTC
.,.,TRBJ1-1,TRBV29-1,CSVARRGNTEAFF,TGCAGCGTGGCCCGACGGGGGAACACTGAAGCTTTCTTT
.,TRBD1,TRBJ2-2,TRBV9,CASSPSGGRSAGELFF,TGTGCCAGCAGCCCCTCAGGGGGCCGGTCGGCCGGGGAGCTGTTTTTT
.,.,TRBJ1-1,TRBV18,CASQEVANTEAFF,TGTGCCAGCCAGGAGGTTGCGAACACTGAAGCTTTCTTT
.,TRBD1,TRBJ2-7,TRBV6-1,CASSVERTGGYEQYF,TGTGCCAGCAGTGTCGAGCGGACAGGGGGATACGAGCAGTACTTC
.,.,TRBJ1-1,TRBV5-4,CASSLQLLNTEAFF,TGTGCCAGCAGCTTGCAACTCCTGAACACTGAAGCTTTCTTT
few,TRBD2,TRBJ2-3,TRBV30,CAWSRPASGRFTDTQYF,TGTGCCTGGAGTAGGCCCGCTAGCGGGAGATTCACAGATACGCAGTATTTT
few,.,TRBJ1-6,TRBV28,CASSPQGQGNSPLHF,TGTGCCAGCAGTCCACAGGGTCAGGGTAATTCACCCCTCCACTTT
.,.,TRBJ2-3,TRBV6-6,CASSYLDRDTQYF,TGTGCCAGCAGTTACCTTGATAGAGATACGCAGTATTTT
.,.,TRBJ1-6,TRBV4-3,CASSQAAGTYNSPLHF,TGCGCCAGCAGCCAAGCGGCGGGAACCTATAATTCACCCCTCCACTTT
.,TRBD2,TRBJ2-3,TRBV29-1,CSVGLLAGAPSTDTQYF,TGCAGCGTCGGACTCCTAGCGGGGGCTCCTAGCACAGATACGCAGTATTTT
.,.,TRBJ2-3,TRBV21-1,CASQTQYF,TGTGCCAGCCAAACGCAGTATTTT
.,.,TRBJ2-7,TRBV11-2,CASSLDRQYF,TGTGCCAGCAGCTTAGATAGGCAGTACTTC